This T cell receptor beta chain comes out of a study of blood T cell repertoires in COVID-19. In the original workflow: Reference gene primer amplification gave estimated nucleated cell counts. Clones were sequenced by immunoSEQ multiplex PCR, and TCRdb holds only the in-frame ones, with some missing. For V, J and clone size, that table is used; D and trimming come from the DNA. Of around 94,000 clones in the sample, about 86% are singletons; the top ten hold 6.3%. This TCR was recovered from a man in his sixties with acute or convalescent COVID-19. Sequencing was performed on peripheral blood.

In DNA, the CDR3 is TGTGCCAGCAGTTGGGACTATAGCGGTACAGATACGCAGTATTTT. This sequence encodes CASSWDYSGTDTQYF. The chain links TRBV5-4 to TRBJ2-3; 7 nucleotides agree with TRBD2. This CDR3 comprises 15 residues. Germline loops: CDR1 SGHNT, CDR2 YYREEE (reference sequence). V lost 5 bases and J lost 3; bases outside the gene matches: 9.